The T cell receptor (beta chain) described here comes from a study of blood T cell repertoires in COVID-19. Study context: Samples taken during acute and convalescent COVID-19 were collected in the United States, Italy and Spain.

Per the original data handling: Nucleated cell number was recorded as an estimate derived from reference gene primer amplification. Sequencing was performed with immunoSEQ multiplex PCR; in TCRdb, only in-frame clones are kept and a portion is missing. V, J and clone size reflect that table, while D and trimming were determined from the DNA. In the table there are approximately 250,000 clones, approximately 90% of which are singletons. The TCR sequence derives from a man younger than 30 with active or convalescent COVID-19. Sequencing was done on a sample of peripheral blood.

In DNA, the CDR3 is TGTGCCAGCAGCTCTTCATCGGGAGATGAGGGGAATGAGCAGTTCTTC. It is translated as CASSSSSGDEGNEQFF. The J gene is TRBJ2-1, the V gene TRBV7-2; tentative D call: TRBD2 (6 bases). CDR1 SGHTA and CDR2 FQGNSA come from the germline V gene. V was shortened by 4 bases and J by 7 bases, with 20 bases between the two germline ends. This CDR3 spans 16 amino acids.